Listed here are 29 T cell receptor beta chains from one sample, sequenced in a study of shared clonotypes between healthy human individuals. Sequencing used immunoSEQ multiplex PCR; TCRdb keeps in-frame clones, though not all of them. The sample consists of 1.5 million to 2.5 million clones, about 95% of them appearing once. Naive CD8 cells lacked CD45RO, underwent positive selection for CCR7 and left out terminally differentiated effector memory CD45RA+ cells. The sample taken for sequencing was naive CD8+ T cells sorted from blood. The receptor source for this set is a man in his late teens or twenties in good health.

The CDR3 DNA is TGTGCCAGCGGAGACAGGGGTGGGACCGGGGAGCTGTTTTTT. Translated, it gives CASGDRGGTGELFF. The chain combines TRBV13 with TRBJ2-2, with 8 bases lining up with TRBD1. V shed 8 bases and J 5 bases; nucleotides not matched to a gene: 7. This CDR3 is 14 amino acids long. CDR1 PRHDT and CDR2 FYEKMQ come from the germline V gene (reference sequence).

The rearrangement uses TRBV13 and TRBJ2-5; 10 bases line up with TRBD2. The CDR3 has 17 residues. Germline V gene data show CDR1 as PRHDT and CDR2 as FYEKMQ (reference sequence). Losses at the gene ends were 3 bases for V and 1 base for J; bases not matched to a gene: 8. Written as DNA, the CDR3 is TGTGCCAGCAGCTTGTCCACTAGCGGGACAAGCCAAGAGACCCAGTACTTC. Amino acid sequence: CASSLSTSGTSQETQYF.

V usage is TRBV5-5 and J usage is TRBJ1-5; D is unresolved. The CDR3 totals 15 residues. With 0 bases removed from V and 0 bases from J, the gap between germline ends came to 7 bases. The germline CDR1 and CDR2 sequences are SGHKS and YYEKEE (reference sequence). CDR3 residues: CASSLGPNSNQPQHF. For the CDR3, the DNA is TGTGCCAGCAGCTTGGGGCCCAATAGCAATCAGCCCCAGCATTTT.

This chain links TRBV2 with TRBJ1-4; 9 nucleotides align to TRBD1. CDR3 length: 15 amino acids. J was trimmed by 8 bases and V by 5 bases; bases with no gene match: 9. Germline-derived CDR1 and CDR2 are SNHLY and FYNNEI. The CDR3 here is CASSFGQGRLEKLFF. The CDR3 DNA reads TGTGCCAGCAGTTTCGGACAGGGGAGGTTAGAAAAACTGTTTTTT.

The chain recombines TRBV10-3 with TRBJ1-1; 10 bases are a match to TRBD1. Trimming cost V 6 bases and J 4 bases; bases outside gene matches: 8. The germline V gene encodes CDR1 ENHRY and CDR2 SYGVKD. The CDR3 totals 15 residues. The CDR3 loop reads CAISPSGQGITEAFF. DNA of the CDR3: TGTGCCATCAGCCCCTCGGGACAGGGGATCACTGAAGCTTTCTTT.

The chain joins TRBV9 to TRBJ2-7; no clear D. Trimming took off 4 bases at V and 5 bases at J, with 19 bases between the two ends. The CDR3 loop spans 15 amino acids. Germline-derived CDR1 and CDR2 are SGDLS and YYNGEE. The CDR3 DNA follows: TGTGCCAGCAGCCCCGACCTATCCCCTTTAGACGAGCAGTACTTC. Translated: CASSPDLSPLDEQYF. The full variable domain, rest sourced from reference TRBV9 and TRBJ2-7, is DSGVTQTPKHLITATGQRVTLRCSPRSGDLSVYWYQQSLDQGLQFLIQYYNGEERAKGNILERFSAQQFPDLHSELNLSSLELGDSALYFCASSPDLSPLDEQYFGPGTRLTVT.

The chain has TRBV29-1 and TRBJ2-5; TRBD2 matches 11 bases. The CDR3 loop spans 16 amino acids. Unmatched junction bases numbered 9, after V lost 6 bases and J lost 0 bases. Germline V gives CDR1 SQVTM, CDR2 ANQGSEA. DNA of the CDR3: TGCAGCGTCCTGGGACTAGCGGAGAGAGACCAAGAGACCCAGTACTTC. This gives the protein CSVLGLAERDQETQYF.

The chain couples TRBV28 to TRBJ1-5; D ambiguous. The germline V and J ends were trimmed by 3 bases and 2 bases, with 14 bases remaining between them. The CDR3 covers 16 residues. CDR1 MDHEN and CDR2 SYDVKM come from the germline V gene. In nucleotides, the CDR3 is TGTGCCAGCAGTTTGGTAACACTCGCTGGCAATCAGCCCCAGCATTTT. Translation gives CASSLVTLAGNQPQHF.

This clone was seen just once. The chain carries TRBV6-1 and TRBJ1-3; D perhaps matches TRBD1 (5 bases). V was clipped by 7 bases and J by 0 bases, with 13 bases between them. Germline values: CDR1 MNHNS, CDR2 SASEGT. The CDR3 has 15 amino acids. The DNA for the CDR3 is TGTGCCAGCATTGTAGGGGCCCACTCTGGAAACACCATATATTTT. Amino acids: CASIVGAHSGNTIYF.

As to this clone: Distinct nucleotide sequences in the sample also encode this CDR3. The chain couples TRBV7-9 to TRBJ2-7; a possible D gene is TRBD1 (6 bases). This CDR3 spans 13 amino acids. Trimming cost V 4 bases and J 2 bases, with 9 bases left between them. Germline CDR1 and CDR2: SEHNR and FQNEAQ (reference sequence). The CDR3 reads CASSSQGTYEQYF. The CDR3 DNA reads as TGTGCCAGCAGCTCTCAGGGGACCTACGAGCAGTACTTC.

The rearrangement uses TRBV7-8 and TRBJ1-1; D gene uncertain. V lost 2 bases and J lost 1, with 14 bases in between. Germline V gives CDR1 SGHVS, CDR2 FQNEAQ. The CDR3 is 16 residues long. This CDR3 reads CASSLRGASKNTEAFF. For the CDR3, the DNA is TGTGCCAGCAGCTTACGGGGTGCCTCAAAGAACACTGAAGCTTTCTTT.

The chain is built from TRBV30 and TRBJ2-5; the D is unclear. The DNA end is more similar to TRBJ2-7, so the J call may be wrong. The CDR3 has 13 residues. Per germline, CDR1 GTSNPN and CDR2 SVGIG (reference sequence). CDR3 amino acids: CAWSVGQSYEQYF. CDR3 bases: TGTGCCTGGAGTGTGGGCCAATCCTACGAGCAGTACTTC.

As for this clone: Other DNA sequences in the same sample also yield this CDR3. The chain is built from TRBV4-1 and TRBJ2-3; 8 nucleotides agree with TRBD2. V gave up 0 bases and J gave up 3 bases; unmatched junction bases: 2. The CDR3 has 15 amino acids. Per germline, CDR1 MGHRA and CDR2 YSYEKL. As DNA, the CDR3 is TGCGCCAGCAGCCAAGATCCGGGGGGGACAGATACGCAGTATTTT. It specifies CASSQDPGGTDTQYF.

This chain joins TRBV5-6 and TRBJ1-1; tentatively, D is TRBD1 (6 bases). Germline V gives CDR1 SGHDT, CDR2 YYEEEE. This CDR3 spans 13 amino acids. V gave up 4 bases and J gave up 0 bases, with 7 bases separating them. This CDR3 is CASSGDMNTEAFF. In DNA, the CDR3 is TGTGCCAGCAGCGGGGACATGAACACTGAAGCTTTCTTT.

The chain links TRBV7-8 to TRBJ2-3, with 11 bases that match TRBD2. Losses at the gene ends were 1 base for V and 4 bases for J; bases not matched to a gene: 7. The CDR3 length is 17 residues. The germline gives CDR1 SGHVS, CDR2 FQNEAQ. The CDR3 bases are TGTGCCAGCAGCTTAGAGGAATTGACTAGCGGGGCAGATACGCAGTATTTT. It translates to CASSLEELTSGADTQYF. The full variable domain, its missing parts supplied by reference TRBV7-8 and TRBJ2-3, is GAGVSQSPRYKVAKRGQDVALRCDPISGHVSLFWYQQALGQGPEFLTYFQNEAQLDKSGLPSDRFFAERPEGSVSTLKIQRTQQEDSAVYLCASSLEELTSGADTQYFGPGTRLTVL.

This chain links TRBV4-3 with TRBJ2-7; TRBD2 agrees at 7 bases. CDR3 size: 13 residues. Looked up from germline, CDR1 is LGHNA and CDR2 is YSLEER. V was clipped by 2 bases and J by 3 bases; unmatched bases: 1. CDR3 sequence: CASSQWGGYEQYF. CDR3 in DNA: TGCGCCAGCAGCCAATGGGGGGGCTACGAGCAGTACTTC.

This chain links TRBV5-6 with TRBJ2-7; tentatively, D is TRBD1 (6 bases). Per the germline V gene, CDR1 is SGHDT and CDR2 is YYEEEE. CDR3 size: 16 residues. Trimming removed 7 bases at V and 4 bases at J, with 24 bases between. The CDR3 is CASAPLSWTANYEQYF. The CDR3 coding sequence is TGTGCCAGCGCTCCGCTCTCCTGGACAGCGAATTACGAGCAGTACTTC.

This chain links TRBV4-1 with TRBJ1-2; the match to TRBD1 covers 11 bases. Germline CDR1 reads MGHRA; CDR2 reads YSYEKL. V shed 1 base and J 6 bases; nucleotides not matched to a gene: 7. The length of the CDR3 is 16 residues. The CDR3 loop is CASSQGGQGVFHGYTF. The CDR3 nucleotides read TGCGCCAGCAGCCAAGGGGGACAGGGGGTTTTCCATGGCTACACCTTC.

V is TRBV5-6 and J is TRBJ1-5, with D perhaps TRBD1 (5 bases). Germline CDR1 is SGHDT and CDR2 is YYEEEE. V lost 2 bases to trimming and J lost 11 bases, with 17 bases between them. The CDR3 is made up of 14 amino acids. CDR3: CASSFWAGPGTQHF. Written as DNA, the CDR3 is TGTGCCAGCAGCTTTTGGGCAGGGCCCGGGACCCAGCATTTT.

There are a few counts of this clone. In the same sample, other DNA sequences code for this CDR3. This chain connects TRBV29-1 to TRBJ1-1; D perhaps matches TRBD1 (5 bases). V was trimmed by 4 bases and J by 7 bases, leaving 7 bases between them. The germline gives CDR1 SQVTM, CDR2 ANQGSEA. The CDR3 is made up of 10 amino acids. CDR3 sequence (DNA): TGCAGCGTTGTCGGGGGTGAAGCTTTCTTT. This codes for CSVVGGEAFF.

This chain links TRBV6-5 with TRBJ1-2, with TRBD1 as a possible D gene (5 bases). The CDR3 contains 16 residues. V was shortened by 0 bases and J by 5 bases, with 16 bases between the two germline ends. Germline V gene data show CDR1 as MNHEY and CDR2 as SVGAGI. The CDR3 sequence: CASSYSGKEGDYGYTF. CDR3 nucleotide sequence: TGTGCCAGCAGTTACTCAGGGAAGGAAGGGGATTATGGCTACACCTTC.

The rearrangement uses TRBV6-6 and TRBJ2-5; a weak D match, TRBD2 (5 bases). CDR3 length: 16 amino acids. Per germline, CDR1 MNHNY and CDR2 SVGAGI (reference sequence). Trimming shortened V by 0 bases and J by 2 bases, and 13 bases separated the two germline ends. CDR3 loop: CASSYSSEGPQETQYF. CDR3 DNA: TGTGCCAGCAGTTACTCTTCCGAGGGTCCACAAGAGACCCAGTACTTC.

The rearrangement joins TRBV30 to TRBJ2-7; no reliable D call. The germline V and J ends were trimmed by 4 bases and 3 bases, with 10 bases remaining between them. The CDR3 is made up of 12 amino acids. CDR1 and CDR2 from the germline V gene are GTSNPN and SVGIG (reference sequence). CDR3 protein: CAWTADDYEQYF. CDR3 nucleotides: TGTGCCTGGACGGCAGATGACTACGAGCAGTACTTC.

CDR3 residues: CASSQEKGAGGLVEQFF. The DNA of the CDR3 is TGCGCCAGCAGCCAAGAGAAGGGAGCGGGGGGGCTCGTGGAGCAGTTCTTC. This sequence joins TRBV4-1 and TRBJ2-1; 10 bases are a match to TRBD2. This CDR3 spans 17 amino acids. Germline V CDR1 and CDR2: MGHRA, YSYEKL. Germline trimming cut 0 bases from V and 10 bases from J; bases unmatched to any gene: 12.

V and J are TRBV10-1 and TRBJ1-2; D remains unclear. The CDR3 has 13 residues. V was clipped by 2 bases and J by 1 base, with 5 bases between them. CDR1 and CDR2 from the germline V gene are WNHNN and SYGVQD (reference sequence). This CDR3 is CASSENFNYGYTF. The CDR3 region has the DNA TGCGCCAGCAGTGAGAACTTTAACTATGGCTACACCTTC.

CDR3 nucleotides: TGTGCCAGCAGCTTAGGCCTGATAGGGACGCCTAATGAAAAACTGTTTTTT. Translating it yields CASSLGLIGTPNEKLFF. This chain joins TRBV13 and TRBJ1-4, with a possible D match to TRBD1 (5 bases). Trimming removed 0 bases from V and 3 bases from J, with 14 bases in between. Germline V gene data show CDR1 as PRHDT and CDR2 as FYEKMQ (reference sequence). The CDR3 runs to 17 residues.

The chain carries TRBV19 and TRBJ1-5; 7 positions agree with TRBD1. The CDR3 has 15 amino acids. Trimming took 5 bases from V and 3 from J; bases not matched to a gene: 7. Looked up from germline, CDR1 is LNHDA and CDR2 is SQIVND (reference sequence). CDR3 sequence: CASSVPGQDNQPQHF. CDR3 nucleotides: TGTGCCAGTAGTGTCCCAGGACAGGACAATCAGCCCCAGCATTTT.

The chain carries TRBV7-9 and TRBJ2-7; the D gene could be TRBD1 or TRBD2 (5 bases each). CDR1 SEHNR and CDR2 FQNEAQ come from the germline V gene (reference sequence). Trimming took 6 bases from V and 3 from J, leaving 18 bases between them. The CDR3 runs 15 residues. The CDR3 DNA is TGTGCCAGCAGTTTATCTACCCGGGACCTCTACGAGCAGTACTTC. Translation: CASSLSTRDLYEQYF.

The V call is TRBV7-3, the J call TRBJ2-1; TRBD1 might be the D (6 bases). From germline, CDR1 is SGHTA and CDR2 FQGTGA. Trimming cost V 1 base and J 6 bases, with 13 bases left between them. The CDR3 sequence is 15 residues long. The CDR3 bases are TGTGCCAGCAGCTTAATACAGGGTGGTATCAATGAGCAGTTCTTC. Translated, it gives CASSLIQGGINEQFF.